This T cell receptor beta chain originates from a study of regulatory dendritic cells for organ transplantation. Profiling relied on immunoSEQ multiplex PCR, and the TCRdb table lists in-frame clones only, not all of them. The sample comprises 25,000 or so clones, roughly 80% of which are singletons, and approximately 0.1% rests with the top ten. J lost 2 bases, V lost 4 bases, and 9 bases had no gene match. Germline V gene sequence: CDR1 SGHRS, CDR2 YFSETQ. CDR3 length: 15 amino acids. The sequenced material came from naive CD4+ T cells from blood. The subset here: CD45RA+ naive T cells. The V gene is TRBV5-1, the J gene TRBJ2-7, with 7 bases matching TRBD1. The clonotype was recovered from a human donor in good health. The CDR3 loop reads CASSVDPGQTYEQYF. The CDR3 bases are TGCGCCAGCAGCGTGGATCCGGGACAGACCTACGAGCAGTACTTC. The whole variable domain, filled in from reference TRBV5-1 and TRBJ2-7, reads KAGVTQTPRYLIKTRGQQVTLSCSPISGHRSVSWYQQTPGQGLQFLFEYFSETQRNKGNFPGRFSGRQFSNSRSEMNVSTLELGDSALYLCASSVDPGQTYEQYFGPGTRLTVT.